The 6 T cell receptor beta chains in this list originate from one sample, sequenced in a study of T cells after yellow fever vaccination. TCRdb reanalysed the 5' RACE reads using MiXCR and keeps one entry per CDR3 protein. The sample holds approximately 70,000 distinct CDR3 sequences, approximately 6.1% seen once. Material: CD8+ T cells sorted from PBMCs, obtained about 41 days after the first yellow fever vaccination. All receptors come from a man in his late teens or twenties who received the YFV17D yellow fever vaccine.

This clonotype has a handful of counts. The chain couples TRBV19 to TRBJ1-2; 10 nucleotides match TRBD1. Germline lookup yields CDR1 LNHDA and CDR2 SQIVND (reference sequence). This CDR3 comprises 16 residues. The V segment lost 4 bases and the J segment 2 bases; nucleotides outside the gene matches: 7. The CDR3 sequence is CASSTRTGGPNYGYTF. CDR3 bases: TGTGCCAGTAGTACTCGGACAGGGGGACCGAACTATGGCTACACCTTC.

This clonotype was recorded a few times. The V gene is TRBV18, the J gene TRBJ2-7, with D perhaps given as TRBD1 or TRBD2 (6 bases each). Germline CDR1 KGHSH, CDR2 LQKENI. V lost 2 bases, J lost 6 bases, and 14 bases lay in between. The CDR3 length is 14 residues. CDR3 residues: CASSPGGRGGEQYV. In DNA form, the CDR3 reads TGTGCCAGCTCACCAGGGGGCAGGGGAGGCGAGCAGTACGTC.

A few counts support this clonotype. V gene TRBV4-3 combines with J gene TRBJ2-5; D remains ambiguous. The V end lost 0 bases, the J end lost 5 bases, and 10 bases lay between the germline ends. CDR3 length: 14 amino acids. CDR1 and CDR2 from the germline V gene are LGHNA and YSLEER. The CDR3 reads CASSQERSGETQYF. CDR3 nucleotides: TGCGCCAGCAGCCAAGAGAGGTCGGGCGAGACCCAGTACTTC.

This clonotype was seen ten or more times. The V call is TRBV4-1, the J call TRBJ2-5; D perhaps matches TRBD2 (6 bases). The CDR3 loop spans 15 amino acids. CDR1 and CDR2 from the germline V gene are MGHRA and YSYEKL. V gave up 4 bases and J gave up 2 bases, with 14 bases separating them. The CDR3 coding sequence is TGCGCCAGCAGCCCCAAGGCACGGGGGCAAGAGACCCAGTACTTC. Translation gives CASSPKARGQETQYF.

This clonotype was observed many times. The chain uses TRBV6-6 and TRBJ1-2; D is unresolved. There are 13 residues in the CDR3. The germline CDR1 and CDR2 sequences are MNHNY and SVGAGI (reference sequence). Between the trimmed V and J ends, which lost 6 bases and 4 bases, there was a span of 12 bases. For the CDR3, the DNA is TGTGCCAGCAGAGCAGACATTCTCTATGGCTACACCTTC. The encoded protein is CASRADILYGYTF.

This clonotype was found many times. The chain employs TRBV4-3 and TRBJ2-2; a possible D gene is TRBD2 (6 bases). Germline-derived CDR1 and CDR2 are LGHNA and YSLEER. V shed 1 base and J shed 4 bases, with 19 bases lying between them. The CDR3 runs to 18 residues. Here the CDR3 reads CASSQGWRRGWGTGELFF. The DNA for the CDR3 is TGCGCCAGCAGCCAAGGTTGGAGGAGGGGCTGGGGCACCGGGGAGCTGTTTTTT.